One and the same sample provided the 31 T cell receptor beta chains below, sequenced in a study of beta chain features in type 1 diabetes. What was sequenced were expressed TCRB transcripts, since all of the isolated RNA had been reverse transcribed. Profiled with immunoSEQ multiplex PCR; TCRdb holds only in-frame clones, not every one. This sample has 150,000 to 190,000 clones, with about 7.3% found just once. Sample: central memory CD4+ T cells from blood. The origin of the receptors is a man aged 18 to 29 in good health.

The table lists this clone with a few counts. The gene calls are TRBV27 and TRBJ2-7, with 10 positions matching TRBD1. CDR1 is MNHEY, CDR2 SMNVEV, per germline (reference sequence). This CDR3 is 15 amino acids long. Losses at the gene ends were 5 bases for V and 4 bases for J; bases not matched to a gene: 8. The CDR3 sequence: CASSTRDRGSYEQYF. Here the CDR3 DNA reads TGTGCCAGCAGTACCCGGGACAGGGGTTCATACGAGCAGTACTTC.

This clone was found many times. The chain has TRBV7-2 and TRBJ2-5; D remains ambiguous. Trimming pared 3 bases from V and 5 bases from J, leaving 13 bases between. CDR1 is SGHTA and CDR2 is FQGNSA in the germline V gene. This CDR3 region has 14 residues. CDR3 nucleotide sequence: TGTGCCAGCAGCTTTGGTCCCACCGGGGAGACCCAGTACTTC. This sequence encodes CASSFGPTGETQYF. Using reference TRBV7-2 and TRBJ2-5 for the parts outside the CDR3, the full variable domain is GAGVSQSPSNKVTEKGKDVELRCDPISGHTALYWYRQSLGQGLEFLIYFQGNSAPDKSGLPSDRFSAERTGGSVSTLTIQRTQQEDSAVYLCASSFGPTGETQYFGPGTRLLVL.

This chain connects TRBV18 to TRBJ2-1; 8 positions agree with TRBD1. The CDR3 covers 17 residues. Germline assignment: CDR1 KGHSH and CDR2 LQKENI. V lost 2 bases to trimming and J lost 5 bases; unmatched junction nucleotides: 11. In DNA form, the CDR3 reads TGTGCCAGCTCACCATACTTCCCGGGACAGGCGAACAATGAGCAGTTCTTC. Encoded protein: CASSPYFPGQANNEQFF.

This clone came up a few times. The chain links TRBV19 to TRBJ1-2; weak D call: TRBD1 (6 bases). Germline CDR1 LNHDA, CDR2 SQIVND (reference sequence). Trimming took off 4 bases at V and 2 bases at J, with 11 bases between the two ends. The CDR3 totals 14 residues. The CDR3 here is CASSTRQDNYGYTF. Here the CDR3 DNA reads TGTGCCAGTAGTACCCGACAGGACAACTATGGCTACACCTTC. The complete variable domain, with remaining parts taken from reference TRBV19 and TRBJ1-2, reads DGGITQSPKYLFRKEGQNVTLSCEQNLNHDAMYWYRQDPGQGLRLIYYSQIVNDFQKGDIAEGYSVSREKKESFPLTVTSAQKNPTAFYLCASSTRQDNYGYTFGSGTRLTVV.

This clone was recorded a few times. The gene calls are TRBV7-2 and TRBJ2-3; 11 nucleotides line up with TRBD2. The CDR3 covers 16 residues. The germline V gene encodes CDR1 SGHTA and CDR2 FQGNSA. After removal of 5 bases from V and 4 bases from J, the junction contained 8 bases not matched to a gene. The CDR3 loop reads CASSQLAGAISDTQYF. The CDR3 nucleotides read TGTGCCAGCAGCCAACTAGCGGGAGCAATCTCAGATACGCAGTATTTT.

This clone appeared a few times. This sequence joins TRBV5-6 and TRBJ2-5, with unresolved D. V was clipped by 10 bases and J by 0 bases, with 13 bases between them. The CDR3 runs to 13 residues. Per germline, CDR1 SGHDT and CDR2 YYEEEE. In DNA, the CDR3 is TGTGCCGCAATGTCGAGGTACCAAGAGACCCAGTACTTC. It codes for CAAMSRYQETQYF.

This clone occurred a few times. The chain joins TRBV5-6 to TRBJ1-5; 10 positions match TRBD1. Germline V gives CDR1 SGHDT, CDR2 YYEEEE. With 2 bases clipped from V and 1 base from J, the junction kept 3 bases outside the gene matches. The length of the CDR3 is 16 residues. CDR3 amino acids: CASSFGTGDSNQPQHF. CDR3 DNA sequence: TGTGCCAGCAGCTTTGGGACAGGGGACAGCAATCAGCCCCAGCATTTT.

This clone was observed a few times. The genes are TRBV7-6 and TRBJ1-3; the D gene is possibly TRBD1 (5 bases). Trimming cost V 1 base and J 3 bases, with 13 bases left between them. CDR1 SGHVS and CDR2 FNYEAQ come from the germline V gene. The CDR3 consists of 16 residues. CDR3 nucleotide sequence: TGTGCCAGCAGCTTAGTGGAGGGGTCTAGTGGAAACACCATATATTTT. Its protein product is CASSLVEGSSGNTIYF.

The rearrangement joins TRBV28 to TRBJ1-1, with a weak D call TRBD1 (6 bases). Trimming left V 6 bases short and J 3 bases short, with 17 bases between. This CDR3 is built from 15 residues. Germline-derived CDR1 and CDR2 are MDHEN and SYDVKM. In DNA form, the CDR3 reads TGTGCCAGCAGGGTTGGGGGCGAGAGGTACACTGAAGCTTTCTTT. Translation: CASRVGGERYTEAFF.

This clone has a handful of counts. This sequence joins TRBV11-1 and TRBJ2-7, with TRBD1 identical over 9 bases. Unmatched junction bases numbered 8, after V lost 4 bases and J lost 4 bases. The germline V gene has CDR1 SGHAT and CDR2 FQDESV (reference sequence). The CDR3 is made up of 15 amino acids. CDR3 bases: TGTGCCAGCAGCTCGGGACAGGGAGGTAAGTACGAGCAGTACTTC. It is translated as CASSSGQGGKYEQYF. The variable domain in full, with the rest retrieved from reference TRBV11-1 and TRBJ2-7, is EAEVAQSPRYKITEKSQAVAFWCDPISGHATLYWYRQILGQGPELLVQFQDESVVDDSQLPKDRFSAERLKGVDSTLKIQPAELGDSAMYLCASSSGQGGKYEQYFGPGTRLTVT.

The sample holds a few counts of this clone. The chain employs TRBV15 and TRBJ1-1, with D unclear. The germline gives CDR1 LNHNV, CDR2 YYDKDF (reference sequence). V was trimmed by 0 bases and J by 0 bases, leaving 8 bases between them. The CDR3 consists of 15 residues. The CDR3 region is CATSRDRQVNTEAFF. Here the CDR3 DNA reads TGTGCCACCAGCAGAGATAGGCAGGTGAACACTGAAGCTTTCTTT.

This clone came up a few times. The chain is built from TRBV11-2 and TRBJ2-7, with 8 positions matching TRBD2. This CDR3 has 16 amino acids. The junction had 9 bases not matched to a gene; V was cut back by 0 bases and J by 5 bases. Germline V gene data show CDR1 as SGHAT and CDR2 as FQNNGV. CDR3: CASSLDLPGGPDEQYF. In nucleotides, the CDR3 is TGTGCCAGCAGCTTAGATCTCCCGGGAGGGCCCGACGAGCAGTACTTC.

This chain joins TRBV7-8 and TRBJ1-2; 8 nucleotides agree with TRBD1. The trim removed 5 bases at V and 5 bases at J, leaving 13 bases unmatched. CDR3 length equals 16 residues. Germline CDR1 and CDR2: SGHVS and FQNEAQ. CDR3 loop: CASSLQLPGQAYGYTF. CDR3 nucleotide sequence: TGTGCCAGCAGCCTACAGCTACCGGGACAGGCTTATGGCTACACCTTC.

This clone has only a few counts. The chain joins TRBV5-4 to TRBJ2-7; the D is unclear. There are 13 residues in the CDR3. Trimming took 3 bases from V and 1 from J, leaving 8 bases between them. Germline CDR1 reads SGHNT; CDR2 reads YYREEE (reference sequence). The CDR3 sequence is CASSSQNSYEQYF. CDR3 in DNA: TGTGCCAGCAGCTCACAGAATTCCTACGAGCAGTACTTC. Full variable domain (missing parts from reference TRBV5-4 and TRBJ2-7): ETGVTQSPTHLIKTRGQQVTLRCSSQSGHNTVSWYQQALGQGPQFIFQYYREEENGRGNFPPRFSGLQFPNYSSELNVNALELDDSALYLCASSSQNSYEQYFGPGTRLTVT.

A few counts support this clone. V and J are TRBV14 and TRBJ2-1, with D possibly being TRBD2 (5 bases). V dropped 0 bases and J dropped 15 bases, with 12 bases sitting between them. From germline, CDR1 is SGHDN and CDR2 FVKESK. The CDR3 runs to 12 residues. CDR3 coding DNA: TGTGCCAGCAGCCAAGAGTGGGAGTTTCTGTTCTTC. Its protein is CASSQEWEFLFF.

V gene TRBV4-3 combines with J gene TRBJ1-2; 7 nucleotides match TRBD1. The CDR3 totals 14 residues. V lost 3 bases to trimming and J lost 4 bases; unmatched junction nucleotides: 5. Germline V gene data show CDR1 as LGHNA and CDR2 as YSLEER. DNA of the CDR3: TGCGCCAGCAGCCAGGGGACAGAGACCTATGGCTACACCTTC. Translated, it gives CASSQGTETYGYTF.

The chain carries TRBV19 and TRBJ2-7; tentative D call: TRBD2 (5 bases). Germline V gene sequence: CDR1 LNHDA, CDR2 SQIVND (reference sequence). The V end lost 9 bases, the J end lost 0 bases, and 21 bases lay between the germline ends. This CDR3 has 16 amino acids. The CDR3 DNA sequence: TGTGCCAGGCCTGGTCCTTTCGGGGTTCACTCCTACGAGCAGTACTTC. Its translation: CARPGPFGVHSYEQYF.

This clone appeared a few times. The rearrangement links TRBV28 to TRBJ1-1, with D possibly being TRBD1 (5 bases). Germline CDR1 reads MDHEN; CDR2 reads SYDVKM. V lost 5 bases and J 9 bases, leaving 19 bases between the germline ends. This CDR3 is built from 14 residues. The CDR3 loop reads CASSPPTGERKAFF. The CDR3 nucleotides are TGTGCCAGCAGTCCTCCGACGGGGGAGCGTAAAGCTTTCTTT.

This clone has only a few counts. DNA for the CDR3: TGTGCCAGCAGCTTGGGGAGCGGGGGGGCCCGGGAGACCCAGTACTTC. Translating gives CASSLGSGGARETQYF. This sequence joins TRBV11-1 and TRBJ2-5; TRBD2 matches at 10 bases. Germline V gene sequence: CDR1 SGHAT, CDR2 FQDESV (reference sequence). The V and J ends lost 3 bases and 5 bases, in that order; junction bases with no gene match: 9. This CDR3 comprises 16 residues. The variable domain in full, with the rest retrieved from reference TRBV11-1 and TRBJ2-5, is EAEVAQSPRYKITEKSQAVAFWCDPISGHATLYWYRQILGQGPELLVQFQDESVVDDSQLPKDRFSAERLKGVDSTLKIQPAELGDSAMYLCASSLGSGGARETQYFGPGTRLLVL.

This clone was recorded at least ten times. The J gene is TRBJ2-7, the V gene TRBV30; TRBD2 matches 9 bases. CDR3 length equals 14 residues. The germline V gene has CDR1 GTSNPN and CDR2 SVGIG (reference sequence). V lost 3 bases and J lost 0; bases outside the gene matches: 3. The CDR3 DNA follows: TGTGCCTGGAGGGATAGCGGGAGCTCCTACGAGCAGTACTTC. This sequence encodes CAWRDSGSSYEQYF.

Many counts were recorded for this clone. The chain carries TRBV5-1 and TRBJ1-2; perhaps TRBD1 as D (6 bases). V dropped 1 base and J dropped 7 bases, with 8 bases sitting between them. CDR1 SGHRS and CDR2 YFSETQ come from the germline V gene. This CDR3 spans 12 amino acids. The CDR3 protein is CASSLSGVGYTF. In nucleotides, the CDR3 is TGCGCCAGCAGCTTGTCAGGGGTTGGCTACACCTTC.

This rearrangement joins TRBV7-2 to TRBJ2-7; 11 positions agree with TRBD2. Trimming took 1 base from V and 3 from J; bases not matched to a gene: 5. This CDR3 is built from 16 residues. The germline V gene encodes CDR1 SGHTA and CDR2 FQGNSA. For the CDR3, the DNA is TGTGCCAGCAGCTTAGACAGCACTAGCGGGAGCTACGAGCAGTACTTC. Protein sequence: CASSLDSTSGSYEQYF.

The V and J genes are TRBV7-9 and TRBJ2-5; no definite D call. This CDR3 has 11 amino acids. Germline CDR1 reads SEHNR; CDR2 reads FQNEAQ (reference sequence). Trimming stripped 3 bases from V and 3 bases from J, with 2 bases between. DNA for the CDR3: TGTGCCAGCAGCTTTAAAGAGACCCAGTACTTC. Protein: CASSFKETQYF.

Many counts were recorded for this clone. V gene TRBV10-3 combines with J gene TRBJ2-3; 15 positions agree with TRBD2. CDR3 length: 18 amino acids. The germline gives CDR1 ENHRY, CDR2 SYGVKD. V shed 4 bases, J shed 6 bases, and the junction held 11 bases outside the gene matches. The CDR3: CAISATTGTSGGRDTQYF. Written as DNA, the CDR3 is TGTGCCATCAGTGCAACTACCGGGACTAGCGGGGGGCGGGATACGCAGTATTTT.

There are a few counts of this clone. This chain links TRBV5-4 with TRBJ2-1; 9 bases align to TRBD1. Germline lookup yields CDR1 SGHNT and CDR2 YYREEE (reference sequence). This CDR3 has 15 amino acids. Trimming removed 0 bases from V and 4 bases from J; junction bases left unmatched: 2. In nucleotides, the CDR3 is TGTGCCAGCAGCTTGGTCGGGACAGGGTACAATGAGCAGTTCTTC. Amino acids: CASSLVGTGYNEQFF.

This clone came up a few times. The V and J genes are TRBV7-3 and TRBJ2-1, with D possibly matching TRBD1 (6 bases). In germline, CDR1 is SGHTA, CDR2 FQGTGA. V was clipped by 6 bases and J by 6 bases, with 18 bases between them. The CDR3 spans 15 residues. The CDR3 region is CASSPGTIPLNEQFF. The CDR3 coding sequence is TGTGCCAGCAGTCCCGGGACAATTCCCCTCAATGAGCAGTTCTTC.

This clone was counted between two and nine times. CDR3 nucleotides: TGTGCCAGCAGTGAAGGGGAACTACAGGGTGTTCATGAAAAACTGTTTTTT. The encoded protein is CASSEGELQGVHEKLFF. The rearrangement joins TRBV28 to TRBJ1-4, with D possibly TRBD1 on 6 matching bases. Germline CDR1 reads MDHEN; CDR2 reads SYDVKM. Trimming cost V 5 bases and J 6 bases, with 22 bases left between them. The CDR3 is 17 amino acids.

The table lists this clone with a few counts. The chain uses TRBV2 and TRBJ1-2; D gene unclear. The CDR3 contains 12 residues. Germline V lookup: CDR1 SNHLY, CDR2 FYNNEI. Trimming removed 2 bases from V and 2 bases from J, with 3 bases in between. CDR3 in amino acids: CASSERNYGYTF. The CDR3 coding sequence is TGTGCCAGCAGTGAACGGAACTATGGCTACACCTTC.

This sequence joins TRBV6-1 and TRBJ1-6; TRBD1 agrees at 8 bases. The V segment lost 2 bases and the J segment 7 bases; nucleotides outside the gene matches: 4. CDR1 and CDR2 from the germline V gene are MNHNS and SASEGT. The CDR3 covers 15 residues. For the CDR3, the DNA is TGTGCCAGCAGTGAATCGAGGGACAGGAATTCACCCCTCCACTTT. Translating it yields CASSESRDRNSPLHF.

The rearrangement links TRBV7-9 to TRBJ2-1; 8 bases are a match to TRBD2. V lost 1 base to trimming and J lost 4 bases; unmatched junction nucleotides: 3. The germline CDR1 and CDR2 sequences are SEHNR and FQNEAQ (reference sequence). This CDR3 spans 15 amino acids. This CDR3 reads CASSLVASGYNEQFF. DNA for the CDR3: TGTGCCAGCAGCTTAGTGGCTAGCGGGTACAATGAGCAGTTCTTC. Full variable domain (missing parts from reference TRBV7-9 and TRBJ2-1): DTGVSQNPRHKITKRGQNVTFRCDPISEHNRLYWYRQTLGQGPEFLTYFQNEAQLEKSRLLSDRFSAERPKGSFSTLEIQRTEQGDSAMYLCASSLVASGYNEQFFGPGTRLTVL.

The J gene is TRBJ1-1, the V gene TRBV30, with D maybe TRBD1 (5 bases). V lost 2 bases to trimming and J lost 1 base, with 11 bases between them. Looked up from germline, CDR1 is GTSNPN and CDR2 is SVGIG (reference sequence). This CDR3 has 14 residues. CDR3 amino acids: CAWSPGLENTEAFF. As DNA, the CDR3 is TGTGCCTGGAGTCCGGGACTTGAGAACACTGAAGCTTTCTTT.